This entry describes one TCR beta chain. Its antigen is currently unknown. With 2 bases removed from V and 6 bases from J, the gap between germline ends came to 12 bases. Germline loops: CDR1 SGHDT, CDR2 YYEEEE. CDR3 length: 14 amino acids. This record belongs to a study of cytomegalovirus exposure and HLA in healthy donors. Overall study results and limits: It was 164 TCR beta chains that were listed as cytomegalovirus-associated. Among TCR sequences, most were rare, though some public TCRs appeared in many donors. The classifier reportedly diagnosed cytomegalovirus status with high sensitivity and specificity. In an earlier analysis, in some 500 donors, most V segments appeared productive either ~87% or ~30% of the time.

It was with 60 Vbeta and 13 Jbeta primers that the PCR ran. TCRdb keeps only in-frame clones here, not all; method: immunoSEQ multiplex PCR. This table holds 200,000 to 250,000 clones, more than 75% found once. The rearrangement links TRBV5-6 to TRBJ1-3; D is perhaps TRBD1 (6 bases). The clonotype was recovered from a woman in her thirties or forties in good health and CMV-seropositive. The sample was PBMCs. The CDR3 DNA reads as TGTGCCAGCAGCTTATTCGCAGGGGAAAACACCATATATTTT. Encoded protein: CASSLFAGENTIYF.